These T cell receptor beta chains were read from a single sample in a study of T cell repertoires in cytomegalovirus infection. TCRdb re-derived calls from the reads in MiXCR, one entry per CDR3 protein. The sample shows hundreds of thousands of distinct CDR3 sequences, roughly 46% of them seen only once. These TCRs' antigens remain unknown. The sample in question was cultured PBMCs, obtained from culture after CMV antigen stimulation. The receptors were sampled from a human donor in good health (CMV status not recorded). Some clones in this sample may be carry-over from other donors' samples. The CDR3 runs from the conserved cysteine through the conserved F or W. D genes are given only for firm matches. Size is omitted from some rows. Given values are once, few, many or a class for expanded clones.

TRBJ2-1	-	TRBV11-2	TRBD2	TGTGCCAGCAGCTTAGTCAGACTAGCGATAAATGAGCAGTTCTTC	CASSLVRLAINEQFF
TRBJ2-1	-	TRBV24-1	-	TGTGCCACCAGTGATCCCTTGGAGGTTGGTGAGCAGTTCTTC	CATSDPLEVGEQFF
TRBJ2-2	few	TRBV7-6	TRBD1	TGTGCCAGCAGCTTAGGCCAAACAGGGGTGATCGGGGAGCTGTTTTTT	CASSLGQTGVIGELFF
TRBJ1-1	few	TRBV27	-	TGTGCCAGCAAAGAAGGGGGGCCGGTCGAGAGAGCTTTCTTT	CASKEGGPVERAFF
TRBJ2-2	few	TRBV7-2	-	TGTGCCAGCAGCTCGGGGGGACAGGATTTAACCGGGGAGCTGTTTTTT	CASSSGGQDLTGELFF
TRBJ2-7	-	TRBV7-2	-	TGTGCCAGCAGCTTGGGGGCACGGTTATCCTACGAGCAGTACTTC	CASSLGARLSYEQYF
TRBJ2-1	few	TRBV11-2	-	TGTGCCAGCGATAAACAGGACCCTTACAATGAGCAGTTCTTC	CASDKQDPYNEQFF
TRBJ2-1	-	TRBV24-1	TRBD2	TGTGCCACCAGTGATTCGACTAGCGGGGGGAGAGGGTACAATGAGCAGTTCTTC	CATSDSTSGGRGYNEQFF
TRBJ1-5	few	TRBV14	-	TGTGCCAGCAGCCCGTTGGGCTACAATCAGCCCCAGCATTTT	CASSPLGYNQPQHF
TRBJ2-1	once	TRBV10-3	-	TGTGCCATCAGTGGGCTCTACGTCCAGAGCTACAATGAGCAGTTCTTC	CAISGLYVQSYNEQFF
TRBJ1-2	-	TRBV19	-	TGTGCCAGCCGACGCGGGGGCGGGTTTGCTAACTATGGCTACACCTTC	CASRRGGGFANYGYTF
TRBJ2-5	-	TRBV11-2	-	TGTGCCAGCAGCCCATTTCCCGCTGGGGAAGAGACCCAGTACTTC	CASSPFPAGEETQYF
TRBJ2-7	few	TRBV4-3	-	TGCGCCAGCAGCCAAGATACTGGCGAGCAGTACTTC	CASSQDTGEQYF
TRBJ2-7	few	TRBV7-2	-	TGTGCCAGCAGCCAACGTTCGAGCGAGCAGTACTTC	CASSQRSSEQYF
TRBJ2-1	few	TRBV7-8	-	TGTGCCAGCAGTCAACTCGGACTTAACAATGAGCAGTTCTTC	CASSQLGLNNEQFF
TRBJ2-7	-	TRBV12-3/TRBV12-4	-	TGTGCCAGCAGCTGGACTGACGAGCAGTACTTC	CASSWTDEQYF
TRBJ2-5	-	TRBV20-1	-	TGCAGTGCTAACCACGGGGCCGAGACCCAGTACTTC	CSANHGAETQYF
TRBJ2-7	-	TRBV7-2	-	TGTGCCAGCAGCTTAACTGTGCAGGGACGGCGCGAGCAGTACTTC	CASSLTVQGRREQYF
TRBJ2-1	few	TRBV11-2	-	TGTGCCAGCAGCTTACATGCCTTCTCCTACAATGAGCAGTTCTTC	CASSLHAFSYNEQFF
TRBJ2-7	-	TRBV11-2	-	TGTGCCAGCAGCTTAGCTGAGGAGGGGGAATACGAGCAGTACTTC	CASSLAEEGEYEQYF
TRBJ2-3	few	TRBV7-8	-	TGTGCCAGCAGCTTCGGCCGCTTCACAGATACGCAGTATTTT	CASSFGRFTDTQYF
TRBJ2-3	few	TRBV7-2	-	TGTGCCAGCAGGCAGAGCCCGGATACGCAGTATTTT	CASRQSPDTQYF
TRBJ1-1	-	TRBV6-2/TRBV6-3	TRBD1	TGTGCCAGCAGTTACTGGGCTCCGACAGGGAACTTGAACACTGAAGCTTTCTTT	CASSYWAPTGNLNTEAFF
TRBJ2-1	-	TRBV4-1	-	TGCGCCAGCAGCCAAGAGTGGGACTTCGGAGTAAATGAGCAGTTCTTC	CASSQEWDFGVNEQFF
TRBJ2-1	few	TRBV12-3/TRBV12-4	-	TGTGCCAGCAGTTTCTCCCGAAATGAGCAGTTCTTC	CASSFSRNEQFF
TRBJ2-2	-	TRBV5-1	-	TGCGCCAGCAGCTTGTCTAACTCTAGAAGGTCTGGCACCGGGGAGCTGTTTTTT	CASSLSNSRRSGTGELFF
TRBJ1-2	-	TRBV6-1	TRBD1	TGTGCCAGCAGACAGGGGAGAGGCTACACCTTC	CASRQGRGYTF
TRBJ2-1	-	TRBV7-8	TRBD2	TGTGCCAGCAGCTCGGGACTAGCGGGGGGCCATGAGCAGTTCTTC	CASSSGLAGGHEQFF
TRBJ2-1	once	TRBV2	-	TGTGCCAGCACCCACCCAGCGTTCTCCTACAATGAGCAGTTCTTC	CASTHPAFSYNEQFF
TRBJ2-7	-	TRBV11-2	TRBD1	TGTGCCAGCAGCTTCCTAAAGCCCGGGACAGGGACCCACGAGCAGTACTTC	CASSFLKPGTGTHEQYF
TRBJ2-1	-	TRBV5-1	-	TGCGCCAGCAGCTTGGACTCGCAGAACAATGAGCAGTTCTTC	CASSLDSQNNEQFF
TRBJ2-5	few	TRBV5-1	TRBD2	TGCGCCAGCGGATCGGGGACTAGCGTCCAAGAGACCCAGTACTTC	CASGSGTSVQETQYF
TRBJ2-1	-	TRBV12-3/TRBV12-4	TRBD2	TGTGCCAGCAGCCCATCCGGCGGGGGGCCCCGGAATGAGCAGTTCTTC	CASSPSGGGPRNEQFF
TRBJ2-1	-	TRBV12-3/TRBV12-4	-	TGTGCCAGCAGTTTAAGCCCAGTCTCTTACAATGAGCAGTTCTTC	CASSLSPVSYNEQFF
TRBJ2-3	-	TRBV7-8	TRBD2	TGTGCCAGCAGCTCCTCCCGGACTAGCGGGGGGCGGGGGCAGTATTTT	CASSSSRTSGGRGQYF
TRBJ2-5	-	TRBV5-6	-	TGTGCCAGCTCCGGGGGAGGCGAGACCCAGTACTTC	CASSGGGETQYF
TRBJ2-3	-	TRBV4-1	-	TGCGCCAGCAGCCTGTCGGGGGCCGGAGATACGCAGTATTTT	CASSLSGAGDTQYF
TRBJ1-6	few	TRBV6-1	TRBD1	TGTGCCAGCAGTTGGGAGGGACAGGGAAATTCACCCCTCCACTTT	CASSWEGQGNSPLHF
TRBJ2-3	-	TRBV10-3	-	TGTGCCATCAGTGAGACATCCCCAGATACGCAGTATTTT	CAISETSPDTQYF
TRBJ1-5	few	TRBV14	-	TGTGCCAGCAGCCAAGGCAGCCCTGGCAATCAGCCCCAGCATTTT	CASSQGSPGNQPQHF
TRBJ1-6	-	TRBV14	TRBD1	TGTGCCAGCAGCCCCGGACAGGGTTTTGGATCACCCCTCCACTTT	CASSPGQGFGSPLHF
TRBJ2-2	many	TRBV7-2	TRBD2	TGTGCCAGCACCCGACTAGCGGTGAACACCGGGGAGCTGTTTTTT	CASTRLAVNTGELFF